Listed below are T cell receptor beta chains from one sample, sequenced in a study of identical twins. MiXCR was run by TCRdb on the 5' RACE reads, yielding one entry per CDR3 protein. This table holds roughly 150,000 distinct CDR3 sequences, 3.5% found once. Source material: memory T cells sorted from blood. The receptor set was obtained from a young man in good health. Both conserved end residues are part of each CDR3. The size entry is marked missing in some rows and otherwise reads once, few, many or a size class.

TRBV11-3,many,CASSPRRGGEQFF
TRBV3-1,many,CASSQDLGSRDNEQFF
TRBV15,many,CATSRELAPYNEQFF
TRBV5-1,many,CASSSSSGTLYNEQFF
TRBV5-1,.,CASSFRLAGGKNNEQFF
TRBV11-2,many,CASSPGTTSRQFF
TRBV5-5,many,CASSFGREDLGETQYF
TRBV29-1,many,CSAVAGSTDTQYF
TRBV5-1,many,CASSLERGRYTGELFF
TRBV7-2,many,CASSLTRPRGTDTQYF
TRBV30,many,CAWSEGLYNEQFF
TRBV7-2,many,CASSLAGGRDTQYF
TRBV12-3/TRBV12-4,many,CASRGQGLNTEAFF
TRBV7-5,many,CISVSEAYSQRGEDTQYF
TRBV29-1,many,CSVEVLDRGHDEQFF
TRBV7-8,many,CASSSTVRDQPQHF
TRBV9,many,CASSVEPQYSGNTIYF
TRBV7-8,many,CASNSGTGVSDTQYF
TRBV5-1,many,CASSLQGDSGNTIYF
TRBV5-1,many,CASTTTGGGEQYF
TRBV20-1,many,CSAVQETQYF
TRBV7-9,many,CASSFSLAGYNEQFF
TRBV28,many,CASSPTTPGLESQYF
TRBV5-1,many,CASSLNGNKETQYF
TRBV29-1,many,CSFPGRSSGEQFF
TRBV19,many,CASSIVPGDQPQHF
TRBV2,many,CASSRGTASNQPQHF
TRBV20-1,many,CSARPLAGSYNEQFF
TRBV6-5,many,CASSYSGGRGTGELFF
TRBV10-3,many,CAIRPGQGGYEQYF
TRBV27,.,CASSFGSRNEQFF
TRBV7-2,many,CASSFRGNEKLFF
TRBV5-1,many,CASSSSLDLGEQFF
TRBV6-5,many,CASSFRGGSETQYF
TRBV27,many,CASSLTGVTQYF
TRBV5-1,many,CASSLKLAGGFRRETQYF
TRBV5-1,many,CASSYRGPTEAFF
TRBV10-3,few,CAISESLGRTQPQHF
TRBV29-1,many,CSVGDSSRAEQFF
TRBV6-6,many,CASNGGPEAFF
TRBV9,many,CASSVTGTLGRETQYF